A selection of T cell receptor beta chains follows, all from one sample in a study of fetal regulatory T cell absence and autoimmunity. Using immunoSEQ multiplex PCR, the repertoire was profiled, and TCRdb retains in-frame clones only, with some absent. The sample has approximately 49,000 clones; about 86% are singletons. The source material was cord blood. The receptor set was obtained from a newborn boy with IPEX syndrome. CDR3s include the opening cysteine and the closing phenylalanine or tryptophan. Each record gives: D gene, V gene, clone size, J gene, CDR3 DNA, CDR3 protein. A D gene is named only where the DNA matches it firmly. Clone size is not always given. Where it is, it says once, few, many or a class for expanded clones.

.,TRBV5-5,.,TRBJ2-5,TGTGCCAGCAGCTTGGGGGCCCGGTCCCCAGAGACCCAGTACTTC,CASSLGARSPETQYF
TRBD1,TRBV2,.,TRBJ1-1,TGTGCCAGCAGCGGAGGCGGCTGGACAGGGGCTGAAGCTTTCTTT,CASSGGGWTGAEAFF
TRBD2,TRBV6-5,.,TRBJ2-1,TGTGCCAGCAGTTCCCTAGCGGGAGTAGCTGAGCAGTTCTTC,CASSSLAGVAEQFF
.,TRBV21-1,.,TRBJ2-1,TGTGCCAGCAGCAAAAGGGCTGAGCAGTTCTTC,CASSKRAEQFF
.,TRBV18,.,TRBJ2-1,TGTGCCAGCTCACCCGGACTTCCCTCCTACAATGAGCAGTTCTTC,CASSPGLPSYNEQFF
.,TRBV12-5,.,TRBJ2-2,TGTGCTACCCAGGCCCTGGGGAACACCGGGGAGCTGTTTTTT,CATQALGNTGELFF
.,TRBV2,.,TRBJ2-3,TGTGCCAGCAGTGGTCTTCCTAGCACAGATACGCAGTATTTT,CASSGLPSTDTQYF
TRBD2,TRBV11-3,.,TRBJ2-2,TGTGCCAGCAGCTTAGGGGAGGGGAACACCGGGGAGCTGTTTTTT,CASSLGEGNTGELFF
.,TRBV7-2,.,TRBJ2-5,TGTGCCAGCAGCTCCCGGGGGCCGATTCAGACCCAGTACTTC,CASSSRGPIQTQYF
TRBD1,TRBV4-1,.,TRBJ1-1,TGCGCCAGCAGCCACAGGGGGGGTCAAGAGATTGAAGCTTTCTTT,CASSHRGGQEIEAFF
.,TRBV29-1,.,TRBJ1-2,TGCAGCGCCGCATCGTCATCTGGAATGGACTATGGCTACACCTTC,CSAASSSGMDYGYTF
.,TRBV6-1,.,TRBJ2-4,TGTGCCAGCAGTGAACAGGGGGCCAAAAACATTCAGTACTTC,CASSEQGAKNIQYF
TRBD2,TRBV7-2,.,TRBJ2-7,TGTGCCAGCAGCTTACCCGGGAGGGCCCCCTACGAGCAGTACTTC,CASSLPGRAPYEQYF
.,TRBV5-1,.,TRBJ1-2,TGCGCCAGCAGCTTGGGCGCAGGGCAAGCTAACTATGGCTACACCTTC,CASSLGAGQANYGYTF
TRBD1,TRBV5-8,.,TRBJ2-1,TGTGCCAGCAGCCTAGGACAGGGGACCTACAATGAGCAGTTCTTC,CASSLGQGTYNEQFF
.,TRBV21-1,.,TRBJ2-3,TGTGCCAGCAGCAAACGCCCCGAGGCAGATACGCAGTATTTT,CASSKRPEADTQYF
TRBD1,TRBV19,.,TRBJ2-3,TGTGCCAGTAGACCGGACAGGGCGGCAGATACGCAGTATTTT,CASRPDRAADTQYF
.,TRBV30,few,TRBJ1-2,TGTGCCTGGAGTGCCGGCACAGGGAGGGACTATGGCTACACCTTC,CAWSAGTGRDYGYTF